The 7 T cell receptor beta chains below come from one sample, sequenced in a study of graft-versus-host responses after intestinal transplantation (dated by TCRdb to the early 2020s). The library was produced with the immunoSEQ multiplex PCR assay. TCRdb took over this immuneACCESS table, retaining in-frame rearrangements with V and J assigned. Such tables are incomplete; in checked studies, under half of the missing clones stem from an unresolved V gene, and the remainder is unexplained. Counted in this sample were around 96,000 clones; approximately 92% of them appeared once. Around 15% of the sample goes to the ten largest clones. Specimen: PBMCs, collected around 450 days after intestinal transplant. Receptors originate from a human patient who received an intestinal transplant, so some T cells may come from the graft donor.

About this clone itself: A much more abundant neighbour one base away suggests this may be a read error. The gene calls are TRBV6-1 and TRBJ2-3; 8 positions agree with TRBD2. This CDR3 has 14 residues. Trimming took 4 bases from V and 2 from J; bases not matched to a gene: 2. Germline V gene lookup returns CDR1 MNHNS and CDR2 SASEGT. The chain's CDR3 is CASSGGGPTDTQYF. In DNA form, the CDR3 reads TGTGCCAGCAGTGGCGGGGGGCCCACAGATACGCAGTATTTT.

The CDR3 is CASSRDGGTDSYEQYF. Written as DNA, the CDR3 is TGTGCCAGCAGTCGCGATGGCGGGACGGACTCCTACGAGCAGTACTTC. This chain joins TRBV7-9 and TRBJ2-7, with D possibly TRBD2 on 6 matching bases. Per germline, CDR1 SEHNR and CDR2 FQNEAQ (reference sequence). The ends were cut back, 6 bases at V and 0 bases at J, with 18 bases in the middle. This CDR3 comprises 16 residues.

The rearrangement uses TRBV10-3 and TRBJ2-5; TRBD2 agrees at 8 bases. The V gene's germline CDR1 is ENHRY and CDR2 SYGVKD. This CDR3 region has 15 residues. The junction had 7 bases not matched to a gene; V was cut back by 4 bases and J by 3 bases. For the CDR3, the DNA is TGTGCCATCAGTGCGCCGGGGGGGGGCGAAGAGACCCAGTACTTC. Translating gives CAISAPGGGEETQYF.

The chain carries TRBV27 and TRBJ1-6, with 8 bases lining up with TRBD1. The CDR3 is 13 residues long. Trimming removed 5 bases from V and 7 bases from J; junction bases left unmatched: 1. Germline loops: CDR1 MNHEY, CDR2 SMNVEV (reference sequence). CDR3: CASSRQGNSPLHF. The CDR3 nucleotides are TGTGCCAGCAGTCGACAGGGGAATTCACCCCTCCACTTT.

The gene calls are TRBV6-1 and TRBJ2-7, with D maybe TRBD2 (5 bases). V gave up 6 bases and J gave up 0 bases, with 12 bases separating them. Germline CDR1 and CDR2: MNHNS and SASEGT. CDR3 size: 14 residues. The CDR3 loop reads CASRELGSSYEQYF. The CDR3 nucleotides read TGTGCCAGCAGGGAGTTGGGGAGCTCCTACGAGCAGTACTTC.

On this clone: Distinct nucleotide sequences in the sample also encode this CDR3. V gene TRBV7-3 combines with J gene TRBJ2-1, with TRBD2 identical over 7 bases. Germline-derived CDR1 and CDR2 are SGHTA and FQGTGA. The CDR3 runs 15 residues. The ends lost 1 base at V and 5 bases at J; junction bases unmatched: 5. Here the CDR3 reads CASSLNQRGNNEQFF. CDR3 bases: TGTGCCAGCAGCTTAAACCAGCGGGGTAACAATGAGCAGTTCTTC.

This clone was seen a handful of times. The rearrangement uses TRBV7-9 and TRBJ2-7, with 9 bases that match TRBD1. Germline trimming cut 11 bases from V and 6 bases from J; bases unmatched to any gene: 8. Germline V gives CDR1 SEHNR, CDR2 FQNEAQ (reference sequence). CDR3 length: 12 amino acids. The CDR3 DNA sequence: TGTGCCGCCTCCGACAGGGGGGGCGAGCAGTACTTC. Protein sequence: CAASDRGGEQYF.